The 25 T cell receptor beta chains below all came from one sample that was sequenced in a study of T cell responses to AZD1222 COVID-19 vaccine. Assay used: immunoSEQ multiplex PCR; TCRdb lists only in-frame clones, some missing. The sample holds roughly 150,000 clones, 91% seen once. Sequences were derived from peripheral blood, sampled 28 days after the second AZD1222 dose. These receptors were obtained from an adult who received the AZD1222 COVID-19 vaccine.

CDR3 in DNA: TGTGCCAGCAGCTTGAACGCAGGGGGCGCTACCACTGAAGCTTTCTTT. It is translated as CASSLNAGGATTEAFF. This chain uses TRBV5-5 with TRBJ1-1; 8 positions match TRBD1. The germline V gene has CDR1 SGHKS and CDR2 YYEKEE (reference sequence). V was pared by 1 base and J by 4 bases, with 9 bases of the junction left unmatched. There are 16 residues in the CDR3.

In this sample, this clone turned up a few times. The chain joins TRBV20-1 to TRBJ1-1; 9 bases line up with TRBD1. The CDR3 is made up of 14 amino acids. CDR1 and CDR2 (germline): DFQATT, SNEGSKA (reference sequence). Losses at the gene ends were 6 bases for V and 5 bases for J; bases not matched to a gene: 10. CDR3 in DNA: TGCAGTGCGAGTACCGGGACAGGGTTGACTGAAGCTTTCTTT. Residues: CSASTGTGLTEAFF.

The rearrangement joins TRBV6-6 to TRBJ1-1; D is ambiguous. CDR1 MNHNY and CDR2 SVGAGI come from the germline V gene (reference sequence). This CDR3 is built from 14 residues. V lost 2 bases to trimming and J lost 1 base, with 8 bases between them. The CDR3 loop reads CASSYDTGNTEAFF. The CDR3 DNA is TGTGCCAGCAGTTACGATACGGGGAACACTGAAGCTTTCTTT.

This clone was seen more than once but under ten times. The chain employs TRBV18 and TRBJ1-3; 8 nucleotides agree with TRBD1. Germline trimming cut 4 bases from V and 4 bases from J; bases unmatched to any gene: 9. This CDR3 has 16 residues. Germline CDR1 and CDR2: KGHSH and LQKENI. The CDR3 spells CASSRSGTGAGNTIYF. The CDR3 DNA sequence: TGTGCCAGCTCACGGTCCGGGACAGGCGCCGGAAACACCATATATTTT.

V gene TRBV19 combines with J gene TRBJ1-1; TRBD1 aligns across 9 bases. There are 15 residues in the CDR3. Per the germline V gene, CDR1 is LNHDA and CDR2 is SQIVND (reference sequence). V shed 10 bases, J shed 5 bases, and the junction held 14 bases outside the gene matches. The CDR3 DNA reads TGTGCCATCAAGATAAATACAGGGGGCTGGACTGAAGCTTTCTTT. Its translation: CAIKINTGGWTEAFF.

This clone was counted a few times. As DNA, the CDR3 is TGTGCCAGCACCTCGTCGGGGTATGAAAAACTGTTTTTT. Translating it yields CASTSSGYEKLFF. The chain couples TRBV7-9 to TRBJ1-4; D gene ambiguous. Per germline, CDR1 SEHNR and CDR2 FQNEAQ (reference sequence). The V and J ends lost 7 bases and 6 bases respectively, with 12 bases between them. There are 13 residues in the CDR3.

The rearrangement uses TRBV3-1 (or the pseudogene TRBV3-2) and TRBJ2-5; perhaps D is TRBD1 or TRBD2 (6 bases each). From germline, CDR1 is LGHDT and CDR2 YNNKEL (reference sequence). Trimming removed 1 base at V and 1 base at J, with 13 bases between. The length of the CDR3 is 16 residues. CDR3 sequence: CASSQAVTGAQETQYF. The CDR3 DNA sequence: TGTGCCAGCAGCCAAGCTGTAACGGGGGCCCAAGAGACCCAGTACTTC.

The rearrangement links TRBV29-1 to TRBJ2-1, with D tentatively TRBD1 (5 bases). Between the trimmed V and J ends, which lost 2 bases and 5 bases, there was a span of 13 bases. The CDR3 contains 14 residues. Germline lookup yields CDR1 SQVTM and CDR2 ANQGSEA. In DNA form, the CDR3 reads TGCAGCGTTGAATGGTGGCAGGGCCACAATGAGCAGTTCTTC. The encoded protein is CSVEWWQGHNEQFF.

The chain couples TRBV6-6 to TRBJ2-5, with TRBD1 matching over 9 bases. Germline trimming cut 8 bases from V and 5 bases from J; bases unmatched to any gene: 6. This CDR3 contains 13 residues. Germline assignment: CDR1 MNHNY and CDR2 SVGAGI (reference sequence). CDR3 region: CASRDRVLETQYF. The CDR3 region has the DNA TGTGCCAGCCGGGACAGGGTGTTGGAGACCCAGTACTTC.

The sample holds one count of this clone. V gene TRBV19 combines with J gene TRBJ1-5; 12 positions match TRBD1. The CDR3 contains 18 residues. CDR1 and CDR2 (germline): LNHDA, SQIVND (reference sequence). V lost 1 base and J lost 4; bases outside the gene matches: 8. In DNA form, the CDR3 reads TGTGCCAGTAGTATAGTCCCGGGACAGGGGGCGCGAAATCAGCCCCAGCATTTT. The encoded protein is CASSIVPGQGARNQPQHF.

This chain joins TRBV5-1 and TRBJ2-3; 8 bases match TRBD1. Losses at the gene ends were 0 bases for V and 3 bases for J; bases not matched to a gene: 6. Germline V lookup: CDR1 SGHRS, CDR2 YFSETQ. CDR3 length: 16 amino acids. CDR3 DNA: TGCGCCAGCAGCTTGGTGGTCAGGGGGCATACAGATACGCAGTATTTT. Translated: CASSLVVRGHTDTQYF.

The chain recombines TRBV7-3 with TRBJ1-6; D gene uncertain. Germline CDR1 reads SGHTA; CDR2 reads FQGTGA. The CDR3 extends over 13 amino acids. V was pared by 5 bases and J by 8 bases, with 10 bases between. The CDR3 here is CASSENTDSPLHF. The CDR3 nucleotides are TGTGCCAGCAGCGAAAACACCGATTCACCCCTCCACTTT.

V is TRBV7-2 and J is TRBJ2-7; the D gene is possibly TRBD2 (7 bases). V was clipped by 1 base and J by 6 bases, with 13 bases between them. The CDR3 is 14 amino acids. Germline lookup yields CDR1 SGHTA and CDR2 FQGNSA. The CDR3 coding sequence is TGTGCCAGCAGCTTAGGCGGGGGCGGCGGCGAGCAGTACTTC. Protein product: CASSLGGGGGEQYF.

V usage is TRBV25-1 and J usage is TRBJ2-1; D gene uncertain. Germline V gene lookup returns CDR1 MGHDK and CDR2 SYGVNS. The CDR3 runs 13 residues. V was trimmed by 1 base and J by 9 bases, leaving 10 bases between them. The CDR3 DNA sequence: TGTGCCAGCAGTGAATGGGCTCAAGGTGAGCAGTTCTTC. Translating gives CASSEWAQGEQFF.

V gene TRBV19 combines with J gene TRBJ1-5; tentative D call: TRBD1 (6 bases). Germline V CDR1 and CDR2: LNHDA, SQIVND (reference sequence). This CDR3 contains 13 residues. V was pared by 8 bases and J by 4 bases, with 12 bases between. In nucleotides, the CDR3 is TGTGCCAGTGGAATCGACAGGAATCAGCCCCAGCATTTT. Amino acids: CASGIDRNQPQHF.

This clone has just a few counts. The chain recombines TRBV12-5 with TRBJ1-2; 7 bases align to TRBD1. V lost 5 bases and J lost 6; bases outside the gene matches: 3. The CDR3 sequence is 12 residues long. Germline V gene sequence: CDR1 LGHNT, CDR2 FRNRAP. CDR3 loop: CASGPGTDGYTF. In DNA, the CDR3 is TGTGCTAGTGGTCCCGGGACAGATGGCTACACCTTC.

V usage is TRBV6-2 or TRBV6-3 and J usage is TRBJ1-5, with D unclear. This CDR3 is built from 14 residues. Germline values: CDR1 MNHEY, CDR2 SVGEGT. V shed 2 bases and J shed 3 bases, with 8 bases lying between them. CDR3 loop: CASSYPGFNQPQHF. The CDR3 DNA is TGTGCCAGCAGTTACCCCGGGTTCAATCAGCCCCAGCATTTT.

The chain is built from TRBV10-1 and TRBJ2-5; D gene ambiguous. The ends were cut back, 3 bases at V and 4 bases at J, with 12 bases in the middle. The CDR3 extends over 14 amino acids. Germline-derived CDR1 and CDR2 are WNHNN and SYGVQD (reference sequence). In DNA, the CDR3 is TGCGCCAGCAGTGAAAAGAAGGATAGAGAGACCCAGTACTTC. Its translation is CASSEKKDRETQYF.

V is TRBV1 and J is TRBJ1-5; the D call in the table, TRBD1, was not verified against the DNA. TRBV1 is flagged as a pseudogene. The CDR3 is 15 residues long. CDR3 sequence: CTSSQQGARNQPQHF. The CDR3 nucleotides are TGCACCAGCAGTCAACAGGGGGCTCGCAATCAGCCCCAGCATTTT.

The chain joins TRBV15 to TRBJ2-5, with D perhaps TRBD1 (6 bases). The CDR3 is 15 amino acids. Germline V gene sequence: CDR1 LNHNV, CDR2 YYDKDF (reference sequence). V lost 1 base and J lost 1, with 10 bases in between. CDR3 amino acids: CATSRVSQGQETQYF. CDR3 sequence (DNA): TGTGCCACCAGCAGAGTGTCACAGGGCCAAGAGACCCAGTACTTC.

The rearrangement joins TRBV4-1 to TRBJ2-2, with D unclear. Germline V gene lookup returns CDR1 MGHRA and CDR2 YSYEKL. This CDR3 comprises 13 residues. Between the trimmed V and J ends, which lost 5 bases and 6 bases, there was a span of 10 bases. CDR3 DNA sequence: TGCGCCAGCAGCATGGTAAAAGCCGGGGAGCTGTTTTTT. Its translation: CASSMVKAGELFF.

The rearrangement uses TRBV5-1 and TRBJ2-5; 8 bases line up with TRBD2. The CDR3 extends over 15 amino acids. Trimming cost V 0 bases and J 5 bases; bases outside gene matches: 6. Germline V lookup: CDR1 SGHRS, CDR2 YFSETQ. DNA of the CDR3: TGCGCCAGCAGCTTGGAGCTAGCGGGCGGTGAGACCCAGTACTTC. It codes for CASSLELAGGETQYF.

The chain combines TRBV9 with TRBJ2-7; 8 positions match TRBD2. This CDR3 has 16 residues. V lost 5 bases, J lost 0 bases, and 10 bases stayed unmatched. Germline assignment: CDR1 SGDLS and CDR2 YYNGEE. CDR3 residues: CASSPEGTSGSYEQYF. CDR3 DNA: TGTGCCAGCAGTCCCGAGGGTACTAGCGGCTCCTACGAGCAGTACTTC. Full variable domain (rest looked up from reference TRBV9 and TRBJ2-7): DSGVTQTPKHLITATGQRVTLRCSPRSGDLSVYWYQQSLDQGLQFLIQYYNGEERAKGNILERFSAQQFPDLHSELNLSSLELGDSALYFCASSPEGTSGSYEQYFGPGTRLTVT.

The chain joins TRBV18 to TRBJ1-3; D perhaps matches TRBD1 (6 bases). Trimming stripped 3 bases from V and 7 bases from J, with 19 bases between. The germline V gene encodes CDR1 KGHSH and CDR2 LQKENI. The CDR3 loop spans 16 amino acids. CDR3 in DNA: TGTGCCAGCTCACCGGGGCAGGGGAGCTTGTGGAACACCATATATTTT. Protein: CASSPGQGSLWNTIYF.

This clone was counted a single time. The gene calls are TRBV9 and TRBJ2-3, with a tentative D call TRBD2 (7 bases). The CDR3 covers 16 residues. Between the trimmed V and J ends, which lost 3 bases and 5 bases, there was a span of 19 bases. Germline values: CDR1 SGDLS, CDR2 YYNGEE. Here the CDR3 reads CASSGHNREGVDTQYF. DNA for the CDR3: TGTGCCAGCAGCGGACACAACAGGGAGGGAGTAGATACGCAGTATTTT.